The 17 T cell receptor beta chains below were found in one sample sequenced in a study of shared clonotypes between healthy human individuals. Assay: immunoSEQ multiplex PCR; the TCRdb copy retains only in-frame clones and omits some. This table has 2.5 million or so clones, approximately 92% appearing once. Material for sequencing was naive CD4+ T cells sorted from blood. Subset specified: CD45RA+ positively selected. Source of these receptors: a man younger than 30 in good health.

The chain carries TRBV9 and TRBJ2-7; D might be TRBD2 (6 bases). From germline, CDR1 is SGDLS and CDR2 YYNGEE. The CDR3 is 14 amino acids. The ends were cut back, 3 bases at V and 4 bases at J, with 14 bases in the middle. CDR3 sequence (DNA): TGTGCCAGCAGCGGCGGGATGAATTCATACGAGCAGTACTTC. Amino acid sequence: CASSGGMNSYEQYF.

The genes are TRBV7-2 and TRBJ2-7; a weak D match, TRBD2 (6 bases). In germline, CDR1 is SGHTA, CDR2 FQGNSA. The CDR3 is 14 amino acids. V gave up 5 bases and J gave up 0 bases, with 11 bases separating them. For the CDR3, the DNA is TGTGCCAGCAGCAGACGGGGGAGCTCCTACGAGCAGTACTTC. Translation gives CASSRRGSSYEQYF.

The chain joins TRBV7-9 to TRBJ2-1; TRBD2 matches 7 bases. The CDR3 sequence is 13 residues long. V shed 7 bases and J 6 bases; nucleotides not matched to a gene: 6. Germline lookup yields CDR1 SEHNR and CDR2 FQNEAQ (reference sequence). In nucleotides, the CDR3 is TGTGCCAGCATAAGCGGGGAAGTCAATGAGCAGTTCTTC. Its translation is CASISGEVNEQFF.

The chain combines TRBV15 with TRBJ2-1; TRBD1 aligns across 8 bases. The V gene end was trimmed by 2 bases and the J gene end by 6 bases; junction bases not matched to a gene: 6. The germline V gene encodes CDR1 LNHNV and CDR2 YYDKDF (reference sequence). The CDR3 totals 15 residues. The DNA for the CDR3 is TGTGCCACCAGCAGATGGCAGGGGGCTCTCAATGAGCAGTTCTTC. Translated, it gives CATSRWQGALNEQFF. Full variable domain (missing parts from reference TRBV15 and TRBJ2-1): DAMVIQNPRYQVTQFGKPVTLSCSQTLNHNVMYWYQQKSSQAPKLLFHYYDKDFNNEADTPDNFQSRRPNTSFCFLDIRSPGLGDTAMYLCATSRWQGALNEQFFGPGTRLTVL.

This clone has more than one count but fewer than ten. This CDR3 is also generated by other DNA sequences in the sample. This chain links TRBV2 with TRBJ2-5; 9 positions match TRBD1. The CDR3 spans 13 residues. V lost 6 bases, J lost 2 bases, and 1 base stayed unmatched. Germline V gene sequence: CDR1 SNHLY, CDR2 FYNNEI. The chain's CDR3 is CASSGTGQETQYF. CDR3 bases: TGTGCCAGCAGCGGGACAGGGCAAGAGACCCAGTACTTC.

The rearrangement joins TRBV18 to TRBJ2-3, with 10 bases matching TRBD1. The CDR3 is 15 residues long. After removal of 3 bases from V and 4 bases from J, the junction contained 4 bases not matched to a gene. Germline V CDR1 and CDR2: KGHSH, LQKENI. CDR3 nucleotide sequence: TGTGCCAGCTCACCGTCGACAGGGGGCGCAGATACGCAGTATTTT. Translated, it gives CASSPSTGGADTQYF.

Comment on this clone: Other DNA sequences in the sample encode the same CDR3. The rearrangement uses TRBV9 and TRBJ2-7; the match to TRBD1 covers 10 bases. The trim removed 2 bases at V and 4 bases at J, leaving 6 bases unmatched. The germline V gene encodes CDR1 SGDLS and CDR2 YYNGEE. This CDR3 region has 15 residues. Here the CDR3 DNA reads TGTGCCAGCAGCGTCACCGGGACAGGGGTGTACGAGCAGTACTTC. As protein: CASSVTGTGVYEQYF.

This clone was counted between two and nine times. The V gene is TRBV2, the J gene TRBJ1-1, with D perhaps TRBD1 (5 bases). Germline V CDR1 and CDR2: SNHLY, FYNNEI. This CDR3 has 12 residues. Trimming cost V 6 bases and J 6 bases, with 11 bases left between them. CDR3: CASSRVAAEAFF. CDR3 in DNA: TGTGCCAGCAGCAGGGTTGCCGCTGAAGCTTTCTTT. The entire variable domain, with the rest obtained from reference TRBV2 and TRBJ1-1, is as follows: EPEVTQTPSHQVTQMGQEVILRCVPISNHLYFYWYRQILGQKVEFLVSFYNNEISEKSEIFDDQFSVERPDGSNFTLKIRSTKLEDSAMYFCASSRVAAEAFFGQGTRLTVV.

The CDR3 nucleotides read TGTGCCAGCAGCTTGGACAGCCTCTATGGCTACACCTTC. Its protein is CASSLDSLYGYTF. The chain has TRBV5-4 and TRBJ1-2; D is unresolved. CDR1 is SGHNT and CDR2 is YYREEE in the germline V gene (reference sequence). CDR3 size: 13 residues. Between the trimmed V and J ends, which lost 0 bases and 4 bases, there was a span of 7 bases. The complete variable domain, with remaining parts taken from reference TRBV5-4 and TRBJ1-2, reads ETGVTQSPTHLIKTRGQQVTLRCSSQSGHNTVSWYQQALGQGPQFIFQYYREEENGRGNFPPRFSGLQFPNYSSELNVNALELDDSALYLCASSLDSLYGYTFGSGTRLTVV.

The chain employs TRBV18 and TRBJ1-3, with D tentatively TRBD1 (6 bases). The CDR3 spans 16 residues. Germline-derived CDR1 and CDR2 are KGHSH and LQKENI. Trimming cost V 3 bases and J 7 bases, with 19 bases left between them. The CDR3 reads CASSPSLLQGSNTIYF. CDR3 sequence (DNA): TGTGCCAGCTCACCCAGTCTTCTACAGGGATCGAACACCATATATTTT.

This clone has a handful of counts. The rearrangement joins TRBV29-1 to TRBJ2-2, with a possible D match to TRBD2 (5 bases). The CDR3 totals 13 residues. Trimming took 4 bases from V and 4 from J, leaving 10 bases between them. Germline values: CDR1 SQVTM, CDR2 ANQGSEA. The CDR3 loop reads CSVGGSVTGELFF. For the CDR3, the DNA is TGCAGCGTTGGAGGGTCGGTCACCGGGGAGCTGTTTTTT.

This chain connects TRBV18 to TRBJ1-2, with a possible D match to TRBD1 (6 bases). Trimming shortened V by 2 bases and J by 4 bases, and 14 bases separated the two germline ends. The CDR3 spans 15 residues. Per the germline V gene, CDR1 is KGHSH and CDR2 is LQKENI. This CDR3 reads CASSPMRGESYGYTF. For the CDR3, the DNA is TGTGCCAGCTCACCAATGAGGGGGGAGAGCTATGGCTACACCTTC.

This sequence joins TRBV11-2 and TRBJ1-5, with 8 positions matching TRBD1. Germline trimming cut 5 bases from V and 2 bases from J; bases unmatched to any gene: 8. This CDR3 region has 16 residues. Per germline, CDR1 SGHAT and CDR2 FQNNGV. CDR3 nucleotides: TGTGCCAGCAGCGGGCAGACGGGACAGGGCAATCAGCCCCAGCATTTT. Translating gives CASSGQTGQGNQPQHF.

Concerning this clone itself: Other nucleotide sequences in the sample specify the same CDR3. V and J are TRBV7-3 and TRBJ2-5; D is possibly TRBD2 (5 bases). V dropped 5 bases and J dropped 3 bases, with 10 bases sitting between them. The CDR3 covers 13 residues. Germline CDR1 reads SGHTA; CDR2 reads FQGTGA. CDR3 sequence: CASSVTREETQYF. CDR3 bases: TGTGCCAGCAGCGTCACTAGAGAAGAGACCCAGTACTTC.

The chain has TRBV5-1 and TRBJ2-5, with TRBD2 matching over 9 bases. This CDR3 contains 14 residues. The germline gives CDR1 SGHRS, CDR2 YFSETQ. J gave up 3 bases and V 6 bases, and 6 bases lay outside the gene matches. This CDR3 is CASNAGGLKETQYF. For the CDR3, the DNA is TGCGCCAGCAACGCGGGGGGGCTAAAAGAGACCCAGTACTTC. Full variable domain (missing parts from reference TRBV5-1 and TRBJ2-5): KAGVTQTPRYLIKTRGQQVTLSCSPISGHRSVSWYQQTPGQGLQFLFEYFSETQRNKGNFPGRFSGRQFSNSRSEMNVSTLELGDSALYLCASNAGGLKETQYFGPGTRLLVL.

CDR3 region: CASSPPPDRGRGTNEKLFF. The CDR3 DNA is TGTGCCAGCAGCCCGCCGCCCGACAGGGGGCGCGGTACTAATGAAAAACTGTTTTTT. The chain uses TRBV28 and TRBJ1-4, with 10 bases that match TRBD1. CDR3 size: 19 residues. Germline V gives CDR1 MDHEN, CDR2 SYDVKM. V shed 6 bases and J 2 bases; nucleotides not matched to a gene: 15.

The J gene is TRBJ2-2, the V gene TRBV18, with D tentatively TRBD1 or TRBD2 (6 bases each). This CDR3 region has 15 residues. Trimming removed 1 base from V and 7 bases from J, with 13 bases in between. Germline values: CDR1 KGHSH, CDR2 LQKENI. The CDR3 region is CASSPRPRGGGELFF. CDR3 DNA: TGTGCCAGCTCACCACGTCCCAGGGGAGGCGGGGAGCTGTTTTTT. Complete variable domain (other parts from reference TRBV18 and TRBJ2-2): NAGVMQNPRHLVRRRGQEARLRCSPMKGHSHVYWYRQLPEEGLKFMVYLQKENIIDESGMPKERFSAEFPKEGPSILRIQQVVRGDSAAYFCASSPRPRGGGELFFGEGSRLTVL.